This T cell receptor (beta chain) originates from a study of blood T cell repertoires in COVID-19. Study context: Material from acute and convalescent COVID-19 was sourced from the United States, Italy and Spain. T cells, B-cell-depleted T cells, or PBMCs supplied cDNA or gDNA.

The V end was cut by 6 bases, the J end by 1 base, with 15 bases between. Looked up from germline, CDR1 is SQVTM and CDR2 is ANQGSEA. The CDR3 contains 14 residues. Source study methods: Amplification with reference gene primers provided the estimates of nucleated cell counts. Some clones are missing from TCRdb's copy, which holds only in-frame ones; the method was immunoSEQ multiplex PCR. V, J and clone size reflect that table, while D and trimming were determined from the DNA. The sample holds 35,000 to 55,000 clones; over 80% are singletons and the top ten take about 5%. The TCR was taken from a human donor in a cohort sampled during active COVID-19. The material sequenced was peripheral blood. The genes are TRBV29-1 and TRBJ1-1; perhaps TRBD1 as D (6 bases). The CDR3 coding sequence is TGCAGCGTCGATGACAGGCGAAAGAACACTGAAGCTTTCTTT. It yields the protein CSVDDRRKNTEAFF.